The rows below give T cell receptor beta chains drawn from one sample of a study of technical replicates of blood from a few donors. Produced via immunoSEQ multiplex PCR; TCRdb's table is partial and in-frame only. The sample lists around 90,000 clones, roughly 93% occurring once. Specimen: T cells isolated from PBMCs. The receptors derive from a human donor in good health. CDR3s include the opening cysteine and the closing phenylalanine or tryptophan. The D gene is left open where the match is weak. The size of a clone is reported for some rows only, either as once, few or many, or as a class for expanded clones.

J: TRBJ1-1; D: TRBD1; size: few; V: TRBV2; length: 14; DNA: TGTGCCAGCAGTGAGACAGGGGGGGACACTGAAGCTTTCTTT; CDR3: CASSETGGDTEAFF
J: TRBJ1-4; D: NA; size: NA; V: TRBV29-1; length: 15; DNA: TGCAGCGTTGAAGAGGGGCTACAAACTAATGAAAAACTGTTTTTT; CDR3: CSVEEGLQTNEKLFF
J: TRBJ2-7; D: NA; size: NA; V: TRBV30; length: 11; DNA: TGTGCCTGGAGTGACACCTACGAGCAGTACTTC; CDR3: CAWSDTYEQYF
J: TRBJ2-5; D: NA; size: NA; V: TRBV27; length: 15; DNA: TGTGCCAGCAGTCCCCAACAGGGTACCCTGGAGACCCAGTACTTC; CDR3: CASSPQQGTLETQYF
J: TRBJ1-1; D: TRBD1; size: NA; V: TRBV12-5; length: 16; DNA: TGTGCTAGTGGTTTGGGAGGGGGCGACGTTTTCACTGAAGCTTTCTTT; CDR3: CASGLGGGDVFTEAFF
J: TRBJ2-3; D: TRBD2; size: NA; V: TRBV28; length: 15; DNA: TGTGCCAGCAGTCTGAGCGGGAGCGACCCAGATACGCAGTATTTT; CDR3: CASSLSGSDPDTQYF
J: TRBJ2-7; D: TRBD1; size: NA; V: TRBV30; length: 16; DNA: TGTGCCTGGAGTGTTCCGGGACAGGCGAGCTCCTACGAGCAGTACTTC; CDR3: CAWSVPGQASSYEQYF
J: TRBJ2-2; D: NA; size: NA; V: TRBV9; length: 15; DNA: TGTGCCAGCAGCAACCGATGGGGGCCGGACGGGGAGCTGTTTTTT; CDR3: CASSNRWGPDGELFF
J: TRBJ1-4; D: NA; size: NA; V: TRBV7-9; length: 13; DNA: TGTGCCAGCAGCTTATACAGTAATGAAAAACTGTTTTTT; CDR3: CASSLYSNEKLFF
J: TRBJ1-4; D: TRBD1; size: NA; V: TRBV5-5; length: 16; DNA: TGTGCCAGCAGTTATACCAGGGGGCAAGTCAATGAAAAACTGTTTTTT; CDR3: CASSYTRGQVNEKLFF
J: TRBJ2-1; D: NA; size: NA; V: TRBV9; length: 12; DNA: TGTGCCAGCAGCGCCTACCACAATGAGCAGTTCTTC; CDR3: CASSAYHNEQFF
J: TRBJ2-7; D: NA; size: NA; V: TRBV9; length: 13; DNA: TGTGCCAGCAGCGCGGCGGGGCCCTACGAGCAGTACTTC; CDR3: CASSAAGPYEQYF
J: TRBJ2-7; D: NA; size: NA; V: TRBV21-1; length: 17; DNA: TGTGCCAGCAGCAAAGTTGATAGCGGGAGGGGGAACTACGAGCAGTACTTC; CDR3: CASSKVDSGRGNYEQYF
J: TRBJ1-2; D: TRBD1; size: NA; V: TRBV13; length: 15; DNA: TGTGCCAGCAGCACAGGGACAGCTCTCCACTATGGCTACACCTTC; CDR3: CASSTGTALHYGYTF
J: TRBJ2-7; D: TRBD1; size: NA; V: TRBV9; length: 14; DNA: TGTGCCAGCAGCGGACAGGGAATCTCCTACGAGCAGTACTTC; CDR3: CASSGQGISYEQYF
J: TRBJ1-3; D: NA; size: NA; V: TRBV6-5; length: 15; DNA: TGTGCCAGCAGTCCCGGGACAAGTTCCCTAGGCACCATATATTTT; CDR3: CASSPGTSSLGTIYF
J: TRBJ1-3; D: NA; size: NA; V: TRBV6-5; length: 14; DNA: TGTGCCAGCAGTGAGACAGTCTCTGGAAACACCATATATTTT; CDR3: CASSETVSGNTIYF
J: TRBJ2-7; D: TRBD1; size: NA; V: TRBV6-5; length: 15; DNA: TGTGCCAGCAGTTACTCGGGGGTCAGGGGGAACGAGCAGTACTTC; CDR3: CASSYSGVRGNEQYF
J: TRBJ2-3; D: NA; size: NA; V: TRBV10-1; length: 17; DNA: TGCGCCAGCAGTGAGCTACGACTAGAGTGGAAGTTAGGTACGCAGTATTTT; CDR3: CASSELRLEWKLGTQYF
J: TRBJ1-2; D: TRBD1; size: NA; V: TRBV25-1; length: 16; DNA: TGTGCCAGCAGAGAAGCCAGAGGGACAGGGGAAGATGGCTACACCTTC; CDR3: CASREARGTGEDGYTF
J: TRBJ2-1; D: TRBD2; size: NA; V: TRBV2; length: 15; DNA: TGTGCCAGCAGTGGGGCTAGCGGGAGGATGAATGAGCAGTTCTTC; CDR3: CASSGASGRMNEQFF
J: TRBJ2-1; D: TRBD2; size: NA; V: TRBV7-9; length: 11; DNA: TGTGCCAGTAGCGGGGAGCATGAGCAGTTCTTC; CDR3: CASSGEHEQFF
J: TRBJ1-2; D: NA; size: NA; V: TRBV15; length: 12; DNA: TGTGCCACCAGCAGATTGGGAGATGGCTACACCTTC; CDR3: CATSRLGDGYTF
J: TRBJ2-1; D: TRBD2; size: NA; V: TRBV15; length: 15; DNA: TGTGCCACCAGCAGATCTAGCGGGACCTACAATGAGCAGTTCTTC; CDR3: CATSRSSGTYNEQFF
J: TRBJ2-5; D: NA; size: once; V: TRBV19; length: 13; DNA: TGTGCCAGTAGTATGCAGGGCCAAGAGACCCAGTACTTC; CDR3: CASSMQGQETQYF
J: TRBJ2-1; D: NA; size: once; V: TRBV7-9; length: 16; DNA: TGTGCCAGCAGCTTAGCGTTGCGACAGGAGAATAATGAGCAGTTCTTC; CDR3: CASSLALRQENNEQFF
J: TRBJ2-1; D: TRBD2; size: NA; V: TRBV7-2; length: 14; DNA: TGTGCCACCCCTCTTGGTAGCGGGCACAATGAGCAGTTCTTC; CDR3: CATPLGSGHNEQFF
J: TRBJ2-5; D: NA; size: NA; V: TRBV2; length: 14; DNA: TGTGCCAGCAGTGATACTGGGAGTCTAGAGACCCAGTACTTC; CDR3: CASSDTGSLETQYF
J: TRBJ1-2; D: NA; size: NA; V: TRBV6-1; length: 11; DNA: TGTGCCAGCAGTGTCTTCAGGGGCTACACCTTC; CDR3: CASSVFRGYTF
J: TRBJ2-1; D: NA; size: NA; V: TRBV29-1; length: 13; DNA: TGCAGCGTTCTGGGGCACGGTTACAATGAGCAGTTCTTC; CDR3: CSVLGHGYNEQFF
J: TRBJ2-7; D: TRBD2; size: NA; V: TRBV7-3; length: 15; DNA: TGTGCCAGCAGCTTAAACGGGAGGAGCTCCTACGAGCAGTACTTC; CDR3: CASSLNGRSSYEQYF
J: TRBJ2-3; D: TRBD2; size: NA; V: TRBV6-6; length: 15; DNA: TGTGCCAGCAGCCGTAGGACTAGCGGGACAGATACGCAGTATTTT; CDR3: CASSRRTSGTDTQYF
J: TRBJ2-2; D: NA; size: NA; V: TRBV30; length: 15; DNA: TGTGCCTCCCCAAAGGGGTTTGGGGGGTCCGGGGAGCTGTTTTTT; CDR3: CASPKGFGGSGELFF
J: TRBJ1-5; D: NA; size: NA; V: TRBV10-3; length: 16; DNA: TGTGCCATCAGTGAGGGGGGGGAAGATGGCAATCAGCCCCAGCATTTT; CDR3: CAISEGGEDGNQPQHF
J: TRBJ2-7; D: NA; size: NA; V: TRBV20-1; length: 11; DNA: TGCAGTCCCCCAAACACCTACGAGCAGTACTTC; CDR3: CSPPNTYEQYF
J: TRBJ2-2; D: NA; size: once; V: TRBV9; length: 15; DNA: TGTGCCAGCAGCTTACAGGGTAGGAGCACCGGGGAGCTGTTTTTT; CDR3: CASSLQGRSTGELFF